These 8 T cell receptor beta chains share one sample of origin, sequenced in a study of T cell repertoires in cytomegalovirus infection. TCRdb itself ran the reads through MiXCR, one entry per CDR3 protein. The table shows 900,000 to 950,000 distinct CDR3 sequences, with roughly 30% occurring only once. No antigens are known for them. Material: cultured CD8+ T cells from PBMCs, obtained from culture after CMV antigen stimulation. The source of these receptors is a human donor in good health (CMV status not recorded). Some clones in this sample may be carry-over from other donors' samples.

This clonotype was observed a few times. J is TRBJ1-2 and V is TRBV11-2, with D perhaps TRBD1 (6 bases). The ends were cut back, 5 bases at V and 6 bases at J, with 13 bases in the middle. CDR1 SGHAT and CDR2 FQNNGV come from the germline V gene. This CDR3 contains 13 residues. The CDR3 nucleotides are TGTGCCAGCAGCCCCCGGGCAGGGGATGGCTACACCTTC. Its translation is CASSPRAGDGYTF.

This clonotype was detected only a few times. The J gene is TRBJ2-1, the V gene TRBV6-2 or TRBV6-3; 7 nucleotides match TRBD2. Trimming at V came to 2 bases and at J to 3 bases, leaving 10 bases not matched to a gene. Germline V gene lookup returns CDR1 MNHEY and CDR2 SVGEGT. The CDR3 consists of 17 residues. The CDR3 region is CASSYRETSRIYNEQFF. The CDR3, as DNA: TGTGCCAGCAGTTACCGCGAGACTAGCCGGATCTACAATGAGCAGTTCTTC.

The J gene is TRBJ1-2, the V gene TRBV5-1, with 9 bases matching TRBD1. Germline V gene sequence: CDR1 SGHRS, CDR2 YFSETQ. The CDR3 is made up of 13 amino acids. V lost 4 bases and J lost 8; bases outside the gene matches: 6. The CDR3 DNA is TGCGCCAGCAGCGGGGACAGGGTGACGGGCTACACCTTC. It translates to CASSGDRVTGYTF.

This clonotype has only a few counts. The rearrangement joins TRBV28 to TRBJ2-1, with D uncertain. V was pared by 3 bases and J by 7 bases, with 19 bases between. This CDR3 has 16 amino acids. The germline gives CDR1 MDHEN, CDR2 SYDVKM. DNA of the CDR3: TGTGCCAGCAGTTTGGCCCCTGGGTCCGTGTGGAATGAGCAGTTCTTC. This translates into CASSLAPGSVWNEQFF.

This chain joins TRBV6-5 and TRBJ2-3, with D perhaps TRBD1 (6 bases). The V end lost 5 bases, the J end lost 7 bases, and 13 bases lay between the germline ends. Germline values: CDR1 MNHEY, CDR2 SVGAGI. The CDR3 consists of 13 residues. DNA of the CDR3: TGTGCCAGCAGTCGGGACACAGGGAATACGCAGTATTTT. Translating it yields CASSRDTGNTQYF.

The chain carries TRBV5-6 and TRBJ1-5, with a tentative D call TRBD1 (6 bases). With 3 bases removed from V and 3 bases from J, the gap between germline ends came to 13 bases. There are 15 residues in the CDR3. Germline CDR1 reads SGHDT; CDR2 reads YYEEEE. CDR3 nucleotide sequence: TGTGCCAGCAGCTCGAACGGACAGAACAATCAGCCCCAGCATTTT. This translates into CASSSNGQNNQPQHF.

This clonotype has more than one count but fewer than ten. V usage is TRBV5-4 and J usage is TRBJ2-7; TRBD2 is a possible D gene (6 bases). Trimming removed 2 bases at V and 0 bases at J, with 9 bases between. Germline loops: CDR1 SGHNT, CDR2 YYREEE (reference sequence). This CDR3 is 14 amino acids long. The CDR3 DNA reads TGTGCCAGCAGCTTCGGGGACTTCTCCTACGAGCAGTACTTC. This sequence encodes CASSFGDFSYEQYF. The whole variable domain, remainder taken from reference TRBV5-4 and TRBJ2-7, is ETGVTQSPTHLIKTRGQQVTLRCSSQSGHNTVSWYQQALGQGPQFIFQYYREEENGRGNFPPRFSGLQFPNYSSELNVNALELDDSALYLCASSFGDFSYEQYFGPGTRLTVT.

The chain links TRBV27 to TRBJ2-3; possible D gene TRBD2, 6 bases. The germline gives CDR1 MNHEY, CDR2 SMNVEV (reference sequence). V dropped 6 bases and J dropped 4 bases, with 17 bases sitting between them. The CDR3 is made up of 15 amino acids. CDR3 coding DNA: TGTGCCAGCAGCCTGGGATTTGGAGGGGCAGATACGCAGTATTTT. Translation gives CASSLGFGGADTQYF.